Shown below are 28 T cell receptor beta chains from a single sample sequenced in a study of a mutant IDH1 vaccine in newly diagnosed glioma. Some clones are missing from TCRdb's copy, which holds only in-frame ones; the method was immunoSEQ multiplex PCR. The sample shows some 130,000 clones, roughly 77% of them seen only once. The sample's time point: week 11, during vaccination. A 20-mer mutant IDH1 peptide at 300 ug was injected subcutaneously with topical imiquimod. No antigen has been identified for these receptors. The sample in question was PBMCs, obtained from a glioma patient whose treatment included an IDH1 peptide vaccine. The origin of the receptors is a man aged 35-49 years with glioma.

The rearrangement joins TRBV6-5 to TRBJ2-1, with a tentative D call TRBD1 (6 bases). Trimming stripped 7 bases from V and 4 bases from J, with 14 bases between. CDR1 MNHEY and CDR2 SVGAGI come from the germline V gene. The CDR3 totals 14 residues. The CDR3 here is CASKWGHEYNEQFF. In DNA form, the CDR3 reads TGTGCCAGCAAATGGGGACACGAGTACAATGAGCAGTTCTTC.

The chain uses TRBV29-1 and TRBJ2-1, with 7 bases lining up with TRBD1. Per the germline V gene, CDR1 is SQVTM and CDR2 is ANQGSEA. This CDR3 is built from 14 residues. Trimming took 6 bases from V and 0 from J; bases not matched to a gene: 5. CDR3: CSVNPGGSYNEQFF. For the CDR3, the DNA is TGCAGCGTAAATCCAGGGGGCTCCTACAATGAGCAGTTCTTC.

Here the CDR3 reads CASSLMGGSYEQYF. The CDR3 DNA reads TGTGCCAGCAGCTTGATGGGGGGTTCCTACGAGCAGTACTTC. This chain uses TRBV11-2 with TRBJ2-7; a possible D gene is TRBD2 (6 bases). V shed 3 bases and J shed 1 base, with 10 bases lying between them. This CDR3 has 14 residues. Germline V gives CDR1 SGHAT, CDR2 FQNNGV.

The chain is built from TRBV10-1 and TRBJ2-6; no firm D call. The V gene lost 0 bases and the J gene lost 0 bases, with 9 bases spanning the gap. The CDR3 totals 17 residues. Germline lookup yields CDR1 WNHNN and CDR2 SYGVQD (reference sequence). The CDR3 region is CASSESPSGSGANVLTF. The DNA of the CDR3 is TGCGCCAGCAGTGAGTCGCCCTCGGGCTCTGGGGCCAACGTCCTGACTTTC.

V is TRBV6-5 and J is TRBJ1-2; D remains ambiguous. Trimming pared 0 bases from V and 5 bases from J, leaving 7 bases between. Germline V CDR1 and CDR2: MNHEY, SVGAGI. The CDR3 sequence is 13 residues long. The CDR3 here is CASSYSELYGYTF. CDR3 in DNA: TGTGCCAGCAGTTACTCCGAGTTATATGGCTACACCTTC.

The chain joins TRBV29-1 to TRBJ1-2; D not resolved. The length of the CDR3 is 12 residues. The V end was cut by 5 bases, the J end by 5 bases, with 12 bases between. Germline CDR1 and CDR2: SQVTM and ANQGSEA. CDR3 nucleotide sequence: TGCAGCGTTCATGCTGGGAGATATGGCTACACCTTC. Amino acid sequence: CSVHAGRYGYTF.

This sequence joins TRBV5-1 and TRBJ2-7, with a tentative D call TRBD1 (5 bases). The germline V gene encodes CDR1 SGHRS and CDR2 YFSETQ. The CDR3 extends over 15 amino acids. Trimming removed 0 bases from V and 0 bases from J, with 10 bases in between. CDR3 nucleotides: TGCGCCAGCAGCTTGGACGGCAGGGTCTCCTACGAGCAGTACTTC. The encoded protein is CASSLDGRVSYEQYF.

This rearrangement joins TRBV5-1 to TRBJ2-2; either TRBD1 or TRBD2 may supply D (5 bases each). The CDR3 covers 14 residues. Germline values: CDR1 SGHRS, CDR2 YFSETQ. The germline V and J ends were trimmed by 4 bases and 6 bases, with 13 bases remaining between them. In DNA form, the CDR3 reads TGCGCCAGCAGCGGGGACGGCCGTTCCGGGGAGCTGTTTTTT. This codes for CASSGDGRSGELFF.

The DNA of the CDR3 is TGTGCCACAACCCCGGACCCTGGTTGGACCATATATTTT. Its translation is CATTPDPGWTIYF. The chain recombines TRBV6-5 with TRBJ1-3; D uncertain. V was cut by 10 bases and J by 10 bases, with 20 bases left in between. Germline lookup yields CDR1 MNHEY and CDR2 SVGAGI. This CDR3 comprises 13 residues.

V and J are TRBV19 and TRBJ2-7, with TRBD1 identical over 8 bases. There are 14 residues in the CDR3. The junction had 3 bases not matched to a gene; V was cut back by 5 bases and J by 0 bases. Germline CDR1 is LNHDA and CDR2 is SQIVND (reference sequence). Here the CDR3 reads CASSFQGASYEQYF. The CDR3 nucleotides read TGTGCCAGTAGTTTCCAGGGGGCCTCCTACGAGCAGTACTTC. Drawing the rest from reference TRBV19 and TRBJ2-7, the complete variable domain is DGGITQSPKYLFRKEGQNVTLSCEQNLNHDAMYWYRQDPGQGLRLIYYSQIVNDFQKGDIAEGYSVSREKKESFPLTVTSAQKNPTAFYLCASSFQGASYEQYFGPGTRLTVT.

In this sample, this clone turned up many times. The rearrangement links TRBV18 to TRBJ1-6; 9 bases are a match to TRBD1. The germline CDR1 and CDR2 sequences are KGHSH and LQKENI. The length of the CDR3 is 15 residues. V was pared by 4 bases and J by 7 bases, with 5 bases of the junction left unmatched. The CDR3 region is CASSRRTGDNSPLHF. CDR3 coding DNA: TGTGCCAGCTCACGACGGACAGGGGACAATTCACCCCTCCACTTT.

The chain is built from TRBV11-2 and TRBJ2-7; D not certain. The CDR3 extends over 13 amino acids. Germline CDR1 SGHAT, CDR2 FQNNGV. V shed 3 bases and J shed 3 bases, with 9 bases lying between them. The CDR3: CASSLETNYEQYF. CDR3 in DNA: TGTGCCAGCAGCTTGGAGACAAACTACGAGCAGTACTTC.

This chain connects TRBV19 to TRBJ1-1, with 8 bases fitting TRBD1. CDR1 and CDR2 (germline): LNHDA, SQIVND (reference sequence). Unmatched junction bases numbered 6, after V lost 5 bases and J lost 4 bases. The CDR3 runs to 14 residues. The CDR3 is CASSSYRGFTEAFF. CDR3 DNA: TGTGCCAGTAGTTCATACAGGGGGTTCACTGAAGCTTTCTTT. The full variable domain, with the rest looked up from reference TRBV19 and TRBJ1-1, is DGGITQSPKYLFRKEGQNVTLSCEQNLNHDAMYWYRQDPGQGLRLIYYSQIVNDFQKGDIAEGYSVSREKKESFPLTVTSAQKNPTAFYLCASSSYRGFTEAFFGQGTRLTVV.

The genes are TRBV10-3 and TRBJ1-3; D not certain. Germline CDR1 reads ENHRY; CDR2 reads SYGVKD. The CDR3 loop spans 13 amino acids. Trimming cost V 10 bases and J 0 bases, with 10 bases left between them. For the CDR3, the DNA is TGTGCCACGCACGTCCCCTCTGGAAACACCATATATTTT. It specifies CATHVPSGNTIYF.

The chain employs TRBV30 and TRBJ1-5, with unresolved D. This CDR3 has 17 amino acids. CDR1 and CDR2 (germline): GTSNPN, SVGIG (reference sequence). The germline V and J ends were trimmed by 1 base and 0 bases, with 16 bases remaining between them. The CDR3 DNA reads as TGTGCCTGGAGTGAGGGTACACCGCCGGTTAGCAATCAGCCCCAGCATTTT. This translates into CAWSEGTPPVSNQPQHF.

The V gene is TRBV2, the J gene TRBJ1-5; 8 nucleotides match TRBD1. CDR3 length: 15 residues. CDR1 is SNHLY and CDR2 is FYNNEI in the germline V gene. After removal of 7 bases from V and 0 bases from J, the junction contained 5 bases not matched to a gene. The CDR3 here is CASKIDRGSNQPQHF. In DNA, the CDR3 is TGTGCCAGCAAGATCGACAGGGGTAGCAATCAGCCCCAGCATTTT. The full variable domain, completed using reference TRBV2 and TRBJ1-5, is EPEVTQTPSHQVTQMGQEVILRCVPISNHLYFYWYRQILGQKVEFLVSFYNNEISEKSEIFDDQFSVERPDGSNFTLKIRSTKLEDSAMYFCASKIDRGSNQPQHFGDGTRLSIL.

This chain joins TRBV19 and TRBJ2-2; TRBD1 is a possible D gene (6 bases). This CDR3 comprises 14 residues. Germline values: CDR1 LNHDA, CDR2 SQIVND (reference sequence). V lost 5 bases to trimming and J lost 5 bases, with 12 bases between them. CDR3 sequence reads: CASSSRTVTGELFF. The CDR3 region has the DNA TGTGCCAGTAGTTCCCGGACAGTAACCGGGGAGCTGTTTTTT.

This clone appeared a single time. The chain carries TRBV9 and TRBJ2-5; D may be TRBD1 or TRBD2 (5 bases each). With 4 bases removed from V and 4 bases from J, the gap between germline ends came to 14 bases. Germline loops: CDR1 SGDLS, CDR2 YYNGEE. The length of the CDR3 is 14 residues. The CDR3 protein is CASSRTSGTETQYF. The CDR3 DNA reads as TGTGCCAGCAGCCGAACTTCAGGGACAGAGACCCAGTACTTC.

V gene TRBV5-1 combines with J gene TRBJ1-2; D gene uncertain. V shed 0 bases and J shed 9 bases, with 15 bases lying between them. Germline CDR1 is SGHRS and CDR2 is YFSETQ. This CDR3 contains 14 residues. The CDR3: CASSLEQSSQSYTF. CDR3 nucleotide sequence: TGCGCCAGCAGCTTGGAACAGTCGAGTCAGAGCTACACCTTC.

The chain has TRBV28 and TRBJ2-7, with D tentatively TRBD1 (6 bases). The CDR3 length is 14 residues. Germline CDR1 reads MDHEN; CDR2 reads SYDVKM. Deletions cut 1 base from V and 4 bases from J, with 11 bases between. The CDR3: CASSLFSDSYEQYF. The CDR3 nucleotides read TGTGCCAGCAGTTTATTTTCGGACAGTTACGAGCAGTACTTC.

The CDR3 DNA follows: TGTGCCAGCAGCTTGGCACTAGCGGTGCGGGGGAACACCGGGGAGCTGTTTTTT. It encodes CASSLALAVRGNTGELFF. The rearrangement joins TRBV5-6 to TRBJ2-2; 8 nucleotides agree with TRBD2. With 0 bases clipped from V and 1 base from J, the junction kept 8 bases outside the gene matches. This CDR3 has 18 residues. The germline V gene encodes CDR1 SGHDT and CDR2 YYEEEE. The full variable domain, completed using reference TRBV5-6 and TRBJ2-2, is DAGVTQSPTHLIKTRGQQVTLRCSPKSGHDTVSWYQQALGQGPQFIFQYYEEEERQRGNFPDRFSGHQFPNYSSELNVNALLLGDSALYLCASSLALAVRGNTGELFFGEGSRLTVL.

This clone was detected once. This chain joins TRBV4-1 and TRBJ1-3, with D tentatively TRBD1 (5 bases). Germline-derived CDR1 and CDR2 are MGHRA and YSYEKL. The length of the CDR3 is 15 residues. The germline V and J ends were trimmed by 2 bases and 0 bases, with 8 bases remaining between them. DNA of the CDR3: TGCGCCAGCAGCCAACAGGGCCTCTCTGGAAACACCATATATTTT. Translated: CASSQQGLSGNTIYF.

J is TRBJ2-5 and V is TRBV5-6, with no clear D. The J call may be in error: the DNA end matches TRBJ2-7 better. CDR1 and CDR2 from the germline V gene are SGHDT and YYEEEE. The CDR3 spans 13 residues. CDR3 nucleotides: TGTGCCAGCAGCTTGGGGATGTCCTACGAGCAGTACTTC. Protein sequence: CASSLGMSYEQYF.

The V and J genes are TRBV7-2 and TRBJ1-1; 8 nucleotides agree with TRBD1. V shed 5 bases, J shed 4 bases, and the junction held 6 bases outside the gene matches. The CDR3 contains 14 residues. Germline loops: CDR1 SGHTA, CDR2 FQGNSA. The CDR3 spells CASSPGGPRTEAFF. The CDR3 coding sequence is TGTGCCAGCAGCCCAGGGGGCCCCCGCACTGAAGCTTTCTTT.

This clone occurred once. This chain joins TRBV6-5 and TRBJ1-2, with 12 bases fitting TRBD1. The ends lost 2 bases at V and 8 bases at J; junction bases unmatched: 6. CDR3 length: 15 residues. Germline V lookup: CDR1 MNHEY, CDR2 SVGAGI. CDR3 residues: CASSYVGQGAHGYTF. In DNA form, the CDR3 reads TGTGCCAGCAGTTACGTGGGACAGGGGGCTCACGGCTACACCTTC.

The sample holds a few counts of this clone. The CDR3 nucleotides are TGTGCCAGCAGTTACTCCAGGGATACTTTCTTT. The encoded protein is CASSYSRDTFF. The chain links TRBV6-5 to TRBJ1-1; D may be TRBD1 (5 bases). CDR3 length: 11 amino acids. Per germline, CDR1 MNHEY and CDR2 SVGAGI. The V gene lost 0 bases and the J gene lost 12 bases, with 8 bases spanning the gap.

The rearrangement joins TRBV7-2 to TRBJ1-2, with D unresolved. The V end was cut by 2 bases, the J end by 5 bases, with 9 bases between. Germline CDR1 SGHTA, CDR2 FQGNSA. This CDR3 is 13 amino acids long. CDR3: CASSLPTPYGYTF. CDR3 DNA sequence: TGTGCCAGCAGCTTACCCACCCCTTATGGCTACACCTTC.

This clone has only a few counts. The CDR3 nucleotides are TGCGCCAGCAGCCAAGATTTGGGTCAGCCCCAGCATTTT. Translation: CASSQDLGQPQHF. V and J are TRBV4-1 and TRBJ1-5; D remains ambiguous. In germline, CDR1 is MGHRA, CDR2 YSYEKL. The V gene lost 0 bases and the J gene lost 6 bases, with 6 bases spanning the gap. This CDR3 has 13 residues.